The T cell receptor (beta chain) under discussion was sequenced for a study of CD8+ T cells in alopecia areata. Treatment specified: oral pan-JAK inhibitor, 5-10 mg twice daily. RNA extraction was followed by reverse transcription into cDNA, which acted as the sequencing template. TCRdb's copy holds only in-frame clones and misses some; the assay was immunoSEQ multiplex PCR. The repertoire holds about 110,000 clones, around 84% seen once, with 20% to 25% in the top ten. J gave up 3 bases and V 0 bases, and 3 bases lay outside the gene matches. The CDR3 runs 16 residues. Germline V gene sequence: CDR1 MGHRA, CDR2 YSYEKL.

The clonotype originates from a human donor with alopecia areata. V is TRBV4-1 and J is TRBJ2-3, with 10 positions matching TRBD2. The sample here was CD8+ T cells sorted from blood, taken at week 24, from a patient treated with tofacitinib. CDR3 residues: CASSQDLSGGTDTQYF. The DNA for the CDR3 is TGCGCCAGCAGCCAAGATCTTAGCGGGGGGACAGATACGCAGTATTTT.